The 30 T cell receptor beta chains in this list originate from one sample, sequenced in a study of CD8+ T cells in alopecia areata. Treatment meaning: oral pan-JAK inhibitor, 5-10 mg twice daily. RNA, once extracted, was reverse transcribed into cDNA for use as the sequencing template. Clones were read by immunoSEQ multiplex PCR, and TCRdb kept only the in-frame ones, dropping some. The sample consists of about 74,000 clones, approximately 30% of them appearing once. The sequencing used CD8+ T cells sorted from blood, collected at week 4, from a patient treated with tofacitinib. Receptor source: a human donor with alopecia areata.

The table lists this clone with a few counts. The rearrangement joins TRBV9 to TRBJ1-5; 8 nucleotides line up with TRBD1. The CDR3 is 15 residues long. V was clipped by 3 bases and J by 7 bases; unmatched bases: 9. Germline lookup yields CDR1 SGDLS and CDR2 YYNGEE. DNA for the CDR3: TGTGCCAGCAGCGCCGAGGGGACAGGTGAACAGCCCCAGCATTTT. Protein sequence: CASSAEGTGEQPQHF.

CDR3 sequence reads: CASSPMVAGTYEQYF. CDR3 in DNA: TGTGCCAGCAGCCCCATGGTAGCGGGCACCTACGAGCAGTACTTC. This rearrangement joins TRBV9 to TRBJ2-7; 7 positions agree with TRBD2. The CDR3 extends over 15 amino acids. Germline trimming cut 4 bases from V and 2 bases from J; bases unmatched to any gene: 9. Per the germline V gene, CDR1 is SGDLS and CDR2 is YYNGEE.

This clone was seen only a few times. This chain links TRBV2 with TRBJ2-3, with 10 bases lining up with TRBD2. In germline, CDR1 is SNHLY, CDR2 FYNNEI. Trimming cost V 10 bases and J 4 bases; bases outside gene matches: 14. The length of the CDR3 is 16 residues. CDR3 loop: CATRGVWTSGSDTQYF. CDR3 DNA sequence: TGTGCCACCAGAGGGGTCTGGACTAGCGGCTCAGATACGCAGTATTTT.

The rearrangement links TRBV5-1 to TRBJ2-1; 9 bases match TRBD2. The CDR3 covers 15 residues. The V and J ends lost 2 bases and 1 base, in that order; junction bases with no gene match: 1. The germline gives CDR1 SGHRS, CDR2 YFSETQ. CDR3 in DNA: TGCGCCAGCAGCTTTAGCGGGAGTTCCTACAATGAGCAGTTCTTC. Its protein is CASSFSGSSYNEQFF.

The chain couples TRBV30 to TRBJ2-5; TRBD1 is a possible D gene (5 bases). This CDR3 has 13 residues. The V gene's germline CDR1 is GTSNPN and CDR2 SVGIG (reference sequence). Trimming left V 6 bases short and J 1 base short, with 12 bases between. The CDR3 region is CACFHRTQETQYF. DNA of the CDR3: TGTGCCTGTTTTCACAGGACCCAAGAGACCCAGTACTTC.

The chain combines TRBV5-6 with TRBJ2-1, with 11 bases lining up with TRBD2. Per germline, CDR1 SGHDT and CDR2 YYEEEE. The V segment lost 4 bases and the J segment 4 bases; nucleotides outside the gene matches: 4. This CDR3 spans 15 amino acids. As DNA, the CDR3 is TGTGCCAGCAGCACGGGACTAGCGGATTACAATGAGCAGTTCTTC. This sequence encodes CASSTGLADYNEQFF.

The genes are TRBV25-1 and TRBJ2-7; 9 bases match TRBD1. With 4 bases clipped from V and 4 bases from J, the junction kept 14 bases outside the gene matches. Germline V lookup: CDR1 MGHDK, CDR2 SYGVNS. This CDR3 comprises 17 residues. The CDR3 region has the DNA TGTGCCAGCAGTGCGCCTCCCACAGGGGGCTCGGGTTACGAGCAGTACTTC. Its translation is CASSAPPTGGSGYEQYF.

This rearrangement joins TRBV7-9 to TRBJ1-2; 8 bases line up with TRBD1. The CDR3 has 13 residues. Losses at the gene ends were 5 bases for V and 4 bases for J; bases not matched to a gene: 3. Germline CDR1 and CDR2: SEHNR and FQNEAQ (reference sequence). The DNA for the CDR3 is TGTGCCAGCAGCCGGACAGGGTCCTATGGCTACACCTTC. This encodes CASSRTGSYGYTF.

This clone came up a few times. The V gene is TRBV5-1, the J gene TRBJ2-7; 10 bases are shared with TRBD1. The junction had 3 bases not matched to a gene; V was cut back by 0 bases and J by 6 bases. CDR1 and CDR2 from the germline V gene are SGHRS and YFSETQ. This CDR3 contains 14 residues. CDR3 DNA: TGCGCCAGCAGCTTGGAGCGGACAGGGGGCGAGCAGTACTTC. Encoded protein: CASSLERTGGEQYF.

The chain combines TRBV9 with TRBJ1-1; D is unresolved. Germline CDR1 SGDLS, CDR2 YYNGEE. CDR3 length: 13 residues. Trimming cost V 0 bases and J 3 bases, with 6 bases left between them. This CDR3 is CASSVGTDTEAFF. The DNA of the CDR3 is TGTGCCAGCAGCGTAGGGACTGACACTGAAGCTTTCTTT.

This clone was detected only a few times. CDR3 in amino acids: CASSFGYNEQFF. The CDR3 nucleotides read TGTGCCAGCAGTTTCGGCTACAATGAGCAGTTCTTC. The rearrangement links TRBV27 to TRBJ2-1, with D uncertain. Trimming took 3 bases from V and 3 from J, leaving 3 bases between them. This CDR3 region has 12 residues. Germline CDR1 MNHEY, CDR2 SMNVEV (reference sequence).

This clone came up a few times. This sequence joins TRBV13 and TRBJ2-5; D perhaps matches TRBD1 (5 bases). V was trimmed by 1 base and J by 1 base, leaving 10 bases between them. This CDR3 region has 15 residues. Looked up from germline, CDR1 is PRHDT and CDR2 is FYEKMQ (reference sequence). CDR3 coding DNA: TGTGCCAGCAGCTTAGATCGACAGCCCCAAGAGACCCAGTACTTC. This encodes CASSLDRQPQETQYF. The full variable domain, in which reference TRBV13 and TRBJ2-5 provide the parts outside the CDR3, is AAGVIQSPRHLIKEKRETATLKCYPIPRHDTVYWYQQGPGQDPQFLISFYEKMQSDKGSIPDRFSAQQFSDYHSELNMSSLELGDSALYFCASSLDRQPQETQYFGPGTRLLVL.

This clone was seen a few times. The chain is built from TRBV29-1 and TRBJ2-2; 11 bases map to TRBD1. Unmatched junction bases numbered 2, after V lost 3 bases and J lost 2 bases. Germline loops: CDR1 SQVTM, CDR2 ANQGSEA. CDR3 length: 15 amino acids. CDR3 protein: CSVEGQGDNTGELFF. DNA for the CDR3: TGCAGCGTTGAGGGACAGGGGGATAACACCGGGGAGCTGTTTTTT.

There are a few counts of this clone. V gene TRBV28 combines with J gene TRBJ1-1; D gene ambiguous. The germline gives CDR1 MDHEN, CDR2 SYDVKM. V gave up 5 bases and J gave up 2 bases, with 12 bases separating them. The CDR3 has 14 amino acids. This CDR3 reads CASSQTRANTEAFF. The DNA for the CDR3 is TGTGCCAGCAGTCAAACAAGGGCTAACACTGAAGCTTTCTTT.

The chain carries TRBV27 and TRBJ2-1; D uncertain. Germline CDR1 reads MNHEY; CDR2 reads SMNVEV (reference sequence). V shed 5 bases and J shed 6 bases, with 8 bases lying between them. This CDR3 region has 12 residues. The CDR3 reads CASSPERNEQFF. The CDR3 DNA follows: TGTGCCAGCAGTCCGGAGCGCAATGAGCAGTTCTTC.

The chain joins TRBV9 to TRBJ2-5, with 11 bases identical to TRBD2. The ends lost 3 bases at V and 4 bases at J; junction bases unmatched: 5. Germline values: CDR1 SGDLS, CDR2 YYNGEE. This CDR3 is built from 15 residues. Here the CDR3 reads CASSEVAGGRETQYF. The CDR3 DNA sequence: TGTGCCAGCAGCGAGGTAGCGGGAGGGAGAGAGACCCAGTACTTC. Based on the CDR3 plus reference TRBV9 and TRBJ2-5, the full variable domain is DSGVTQTPKHLITATGQRVTLRCSPRSGDLSVYWYQQSLDQGLQFLIQYYNGEERAKGNILERFSAQQFPDLHSELNLSSLELGDSALYFCASSEVAGGRETQYFGPGTRLLVL.

This clone was seen a few times. This chain uses TRBV9 with TRBJ1-3; D gene unclear. V lost 0 bases and J lost 0, with 10 bases in between. CDR3 length: 16 residues. Per the germline V gene, CDR1 is SGDLS and CDR2 is YYNGEE. CDR3 protein: CASSVVDLSSGNTIYF. DNA of the CDR3: TGTGCCAGCAGCGTAGTGGACCTGAGCTCTGGAAACACCATATATTTT.

This chain uses TRBV29-1 with TRBJ2-4; the D gene is possibly TRBD2 (6 bases). The germline CDR1 and CDR2 sequences are SQVTM and ANQGSEA. The CDR3 extends over 11 amino acids. V shed 7 bases and J shed 6 bases, with 10 bases lying between them. The CDR3 DNA reads as TGCAGCGGTGAGGAGGGAAACATTCAGTACTTC. Its translation is CSGEEGNIQYF.

This chain connects TRBV6-4 to TRBJ2-6; D unresolved. The CDR3 is 14 residues long. V lost 3 bases and J lost 2, with 5 bases in between. From germline, CDR1 is MRHNA and CDR2 SNTAGT. The CDR3 here is CASSEQAGANVLTF. The CDR3 bases are TGTGCCAGCAGTGAACAAGCTGGGGCCAACGTCCTGACTTTC.

As to this clone: The DNA is omitted, as the CDR3 cannot be located on it reliably, and the CDR3 follows TCRdb's listing. The genes are TRBV27 and TRBJ1-1. The length of the CDR3 is 14 amino acids, counting both ends. The germline V gene has CDR1 MNHEY and CDR2 SMNVEV (reference sequence). The CDR3 is CASSFGAGNTEAFF.

This clone appeared a single time. The V gene is TRBV29-1, the J gene TRBJ2-5; no firm D call. Per germline, CDR1 SQVTM and CDR2 ANQGSEA. This CDR3 spans 11 amino acids. V was cut by 6 bases and J by 6 bases, with 11 bases left in between. The CDR3 DNA sequence: TGCAGCGTCCCCCCGAGCCAGACCCAGTACTTC. It translates to CSVPPSQTQYF.

This chain joins TRBV29-1 and TRBJ2-1; D is uncertain. V was cut by 3 bases and J by 8 bases, with 8 bases left in between. CDR1 is SQVTM and CDR2 is ANQGSEA in the germline V gene. This CDR3 comprises 11 residues. The chain's CDR3 is CSVDEGYEQFF. CDR3 bases: TGCAGCGTTGATGAAGGATATGAGCAGTTCTTC.

The rearrangement joins TRBV4-3 to TRBJ1-3; D is uncertain. Germline CDR1 reads LGHNA; CDR2 reads YSLEER. Trimming removed 0 bases from V and 0 bases from J, with 9 bases in between. This CDR3 contains 16 residues. CDR3 residues: CASSQERLHSGNTIYF. CDR3 coding DNA: TGCGCCAGCAGCCAAGAAAGACTCCACTCTGGAAACACCATATATTTT.

The chain carries TRBV27 and TRBJ2-7; D perhaps matches TRBD1 (5 bases). Germline V gene lookup returns CDR1 MNHEY and CDR2 SMNVEV (reference sequence). V shed 6 bases and J shed 7 bases, with 16 bases lying between them. This CDR3 has 13 residues. CDR3 DNA sequence: TGTGCCAGCAGCCCCAAGGGGTTCTGGGAGCAGTACTTC. Its protein is CASSPKGFWEQYF.

This clone was seen a few times. This chain links TRBV19 with TRBJ2-3; D unclear. The CDR3 totals 12 residues. Trimming took 7 bases from V and 7 from J, leaving 12 bases between them. CDR1 is LNHDA and CDR2 is SQIVND in the germline V gene (reference sequence). The CDR3 region is CASTDAEYTQYF. The CDR3 nucleotides are TGTGCCAGTACCGACGCAGAGTATACGCAGTATTTT. Variable domain in full (rest from reference TRBV19 and TRBJ2-3): DGGITQSPKYLFRKEGQNVTLSCEQNLNHDAMYWYRQDPGQGLRLIYYSQIVNDFQKGDIAEGYSVSREKKESFPLTVTSAQKNPTAFYLCASTDAEYTQYFGPGTRLTVL.

This clone was observed a few times. This chain uses TRBV9 with TRBJ2-7; 7 bases fit TRBD2. V shed 3 bases, J shed 2 bases, and the junction held 2 bases outside the gene matches. This CDR3 is built from 13 residues. The germline CDR1 and CDR2 sequences are SGDLS and YYNGEE. CDR3 coding DNA: TGTGCCAGCAGCGGGGGAGGGACCTACGAGCAGTACTTC. This sequence encodes CASSGGGTYEQYF.

V gene TRBV5-6 combines with J gene TRBJ2-7; weak D call: TRBD1 (5 bases). The CDR3 spans 15 residues. V was shortened by 0 bases and J by 2 bases, with 12 bases between the two germline ends. The germline CDR1 and CDR2 sequences are SGHDT and YYEEEE. The CDR3: CASSLVSDTAYEQYF. The DNA of the CDR3 is TGTGCCAGCAGCTTGGTGTCGGACACCGCCTACGAGCAGTACTTC.

This clone was found a few times. The chain carries TRBV29-1 and TRBJ2-1, with no clear D. V lost 7 bases and J lost 0, with 7 bases in between. The CDR3 length is 12 residues. Germline V CDR1 and CDR2: SQVTM, ANQGSEA. The CDR3 here is CSGDNSYNEQFF. The CDR3 bases are TGCAGCGGTGACAACTCCTACAATGAGCAGTTCTTC.

Only a few counts were recorded for this clone. The rearrangement joins TRBV7-6 to TRBJ1-1; TRBD1 matches 10 bases. After removal of 5 bases from V and 3 bases from J, the junction contained 3 bases not matched to a gene. In germline, CDR1 is SGHVS, CDR2 FNYEAQ. The CDR3 length is 14 residues. CDR3 nucleotide sequence: TGTGCCAGCAGCCGCGGACAGGGGGACACTGAAGCTTTCTTT. Its protein is CASSRGQGDTEAFF.

The chain links TRBV30 to TRBJ1-2; the match to TRBD1 covers 9 bases. V gave up 6 bases and J gave up 7 bases; unmatched junction bases: 12. Germline V gene data show CDR1 as GTSNPN and CDR2 as SVGIG (reference sequence). The length of the CDR3 is 14 residues. CDR3 coding DNA: TGTGCCTGTATAAAACAGGGGGCGATGCTTGGCTACACCTTC. This translates into CACIKQGAMLGYTF.